The 8 T cell receptor beta chains listed next were all sequenced from one sample in a study of cytomegalovirus exposure and HLA in healthy donors. TCRdb's table, derived via immunoSEQ multiplex PCR, lists solely in-frame clones and lacks some. The table lists 150,000 to 200,000 clones, around 88% of them singletons. Sequencing was performed on PBMCs. These receptors originate from a woman aged 18 to 35 in good health and CMV-seronegative.

This chain joins TRBV7-9 and TRBJ2-3; 9 nucleotides line up with TRBD2. The germline CDR1 and CDR2 sequences are SEHNR and FQNEAQ (reference sequence). V was pared by 3 bases and J by 3 bases, with 7 bases of the junction left unmatched. The CDR3 runs to 16 residues. CDR3: CASSLDLAGGTDTQYF. CDR3 nucleotide sequence: TGTGCCAGCAGCTTGGATCTTGCGGGGGGGACAGATACGCAGTATTTT.

The gene calls are TRBV7-9 and TRBJ2-1; a possible D gene is TRBD2 (6 bases). CDR1 is SEHNR, CDR2 FQNEAQ, per germline (reference sequence). CDR3 length: 14 amino acids. V lost 2 bases and J lost 3, with 8 bases in between. Here the CDR3 reads CASSLSTSYNEQFF. The DNA of the CDR3 is TGTGCCAGCAGCTTATCGACTAGCTACAATGAGCAGTTCTTC.

The chain uses TRBV10-3 and TRBJ1-4; possibly TRBD1 for D (6 bases). Germline V gives CDR1 ENHRY, CDR2 SYGVKD. The CDR3 loop spans 14 amino acids. V was cut by 7 bases and J by 12 bases, with 21 bases left in between. For the CDR3, the DNA is TGTGCCATCAAACGAGACGGACAGCCCGAGGAACTGTTTTTT. It encodes CAIKRDGQPEELFF.

V usage is TRBV2 and J usage is TRBJ2-5; D is possibly TRBD1 (7 bases). The V gene's germline CDR1 is SNHLY and CDR2 FYNNEI. V was cut by 4 bases and J by 12 bases, with 24 bases left in between. The CDR3 has 15 residues. The CDR3 is CASSVNAGWIGTEYF. The CDR3 DNA reads TGTGCCAGCAGTGTGAATGCGGGGTGGATAGGGACAGAGTACTTC.

The V and J genes are TRBV27 and TRBJ1-5, with D possibly TRBD1 on 6 matching bases. Germline lookup yields CDR1 MNHEY and CDR2 SMNVEV (reference sequence). V lost 5 bases, J lost 0 bases, and 11 bases lay in between. There are 15 residues in the CDR3. CDR3 in DNA: TGTGCCAGCAGTCAGAACAGGGATAGCAATCAGCCCCAGCATTTT. It codes for CASSQNRDSNQPQHF.

The V and J genes are TRBV7-8 and TRBJ2-7, with unresolved D. Trimming cost V 4 bases and J 9 bases, with 16 bases left between them. CDR1 and CDR2 from the germline V gene are SGHVS and FQNEAQ. The CDR3 spans 13 residues. The CDR3 here is CASSSHVATTQYF. In nucleotides, the CDR3 is TGTGCCAGCAGCTCGCACGTTGCGACAACGCAGTACTTC.

This chain uses TRBV19 with TRBJ1-2, with D possibly TRBD1 on 5 matching bases. V was cut by 8 bases and J by 4 bases, with 11 bases left in between. The CDR3 spans 12 residues. CDR1 is LNHDA and CDR2 is SQIVND in the germline V gene (reference sequence). The CDR3 nucleotides read TGTGCCAGTCACCGGGGGACCTATGGCTACACCTTC. It translates to CASHRGTYGYTF.

The chain joins TRBV19 to TRBJ2-7, with D perhaps matching TRBD2 (5 bases). Germline-derived CDR1 and CDR2 are LNHDA and SQIVND (reference sequence). The CDR3 has 13 residues. V was clipped by 5 bases and J by 3 bases, with 11 bases between them. CDR3 in amino acids: CASSAGLSYEQYF. The CDR3 DNA follows: TGTGCCAGTAGTGCGGGTCTGAGCTACGAGCAGTACTTC.